Below, 32 T cell receptor beta chains from the same sample are listed, as sequenced in a study of shared clonotypes between healthy human individuals. Sequencing used immunoSEQ multiplex PCR; TCRdb keeps in-frame clones, though not all of them. The table has millions of clones, more than 85% seen once. What was sequenced was naive CD4+ T cells from PBMCs. Indicated subset: CD45RA+ positively selected. The receptors stem from a man between 18 and 35 years old in good health. Some clones in this sample may be carry-over from other donors' samples.

This chain joins TRBV6-5 and TRBJ2-6; D is perhaps TRBD1 (6 bases). Per the germline V gene, CDR1 is MNHEY and CDR2 is SVGAGI. CDR3 length: 14 residues. Trimming took 6 bases from V and 0 from J, leaving 6 bases between them. The CDR3 is CASRQGSGANVLTF. As DNA, the CDR3 is TGTGCCAGCAGACAGGGCTCTGGGGCCAACGTCCTGACTTTC.

The rearrangement uses TRBV15 and TRBJ1-4; D perhaps matches TRBD1 (6 bases). The germline gives CDR1 LNHNV, CDR2 YYDKDF (reference sequence). Trimming stripped 5 bases from V and 7 bases from J, with 17 bases between. The CDR3 contains 15 residues. This chain's CDR3 is CATSPRGAYLEKLFF. In DNA form, the CDR3 reads TGTGCCACCAGCCCGAGGGGGGCCTACCTTGAAAAACTGTTTTTT.

This sequence joins TRBV6-1 and TRBJ2-7, with 7 bases identical to TRBD1. The trim removed 5 bases at V and 5 bases at J, leaving 12 bases unmatched. Germline V gene lookup returns CDR1 MNHNS and CDR2 SASEGT. This CDR3 has 15 amino acids. DNA for the CDR3: TGTGCCAGCAGTAGTTCCGGGACAGAGAGCCACGAGCAGTACTTC. This translates into CASSSSGTESHEQYF.

The chain carries TRBV7-6 and TRBJ2-1; 7 bases match TRBD2. CDR1 SGHVS and CDR2 FNYEAQ come from the germline V gene. CDR3 size: 18 residues. With V trimmed by 5 bases and J by 1 base, 14 bases remained unmatched. This chain's CDR3 is CASSRTQDTSASYNEQFF. CDR3 nucleotide sequence: TGTGCCAGCAGCCGAACTCAAGATACTAGCGCGTCCTACAATGAGCAGTTCTTC.

This clone has a handful of counts. The rearrangement links TRBV29-1 to TRBJ1-1, with D perhaps matching TRBD1 (5 bases). Trimming left V 8 bases short and J 4 bases short, with 17 bases between. Germline CDR1 and CDR2: SQVTM and ANQGSEA. This CDR3 contains 13 residues. In DNA, the CDR3 is TGCAGCTGCCGAGGGGATGCGGGCACTGAAGCTTTCTTT. This translates into CSCRGDAGTEAFF.

This clone has just one count. The CDR3 does not close with the conserved phenylalanine or tryptophan, likely indicating a read error. The limits of the CDR3 on the DNA are not certain, so only TCRdb's listed CDR3 is given. This chain links TRBV6-5 with TRBJ1-1. The CDR3 spans 12 residues, counting both ends. CDR1 is MNHEY and CDR2 is SVGAGI in the germline V gene. CDR3: CASSSPLGNPTL.

This chain links TRBV2 with TRBJ1-3; D unclear. The CDR3 loop spans 15 amino acids. Trimming stripped 1 base from V and 4 bases from J, with 11 bases between. CDR1 and CDR2 from the germline V gene are SNHLY and FYNNEI. Written as DNA, the CDR3 is TGTGCCAGCAGTGAAGAGGGCATTGGGGGAAACACCATATATTTT. Translated: CASSEEGIGGNTIYF.

J is TRBJ1-1 and V is TRBV7-8, with a tentative D call TRBD1 (5 bases). The germline V gene has CDR1 SGHVS and CDR2 FQNEAQ. V was cut by 5 bases and J by 1 base, with 11 bases left in between. This CDR3 spans 14 amino acids. This CDR3 is CASSPGTANTEAFF. The CDR3 nucleotides are TGTGCCAGCAGCCCTGGGACTGCGAACACTGAAGCTTTCTTT.

The V and J genes are TRBV2 and TRBJ2-3; 7 nucleotides line up with TRBD1. Germline V gene data show CDR1 as SNHLY and CDR2 as FYNNEI. This CDR3 region has 14 residues. Trimming cost V 5 bases and J 7 bases; bases outside gene matches: 9. The CDR3 DNA sequence: TGTGCCAGCAGTAAAACCCGGGACAGCAATACGCAGTATTTT. This sequence encodes CASSKTRDSNTQYF.

The chain is built from TRBV27 and TRBJ1-4; 7 bases match TRBD1. Germline CDR1 reads MNHEY; CDR2 reads SMNVEV (reference sequence). This CDR3 spans 15 amino acids. V shed 7 bases, J shed 4 bases, and the junction held 9 bases outside the gene matches. CDR3 loop: CASKRGPRFNEKLFF. CDR3 DNA sequence: TGTGCCAGCAAGAGGGGGCCCCGTTTTAATGAAAAACTGTTTTTT.

This chain connects TRBV27 to TRBJ1-3; D possibly corresponds to TRBD1 (6 bases). The CDR3 is 15 residues long. Trimming took off 3 bases at V and 2 bases at J, with 11 bases between the two ends. The germline V gene has CDR1 MNHEY and CDR2 SMNVEV (reference sequence). The CDR3 nucleotides read TGTGCCAGCAGTTTTGCCAGGGGTGCTGGAAACACCATATATTTT. Protein sequence: CASSFARGAGNTIYF.

The chain uses TRBV7-3 and TRBJ2-2, with D perhaps TRBD1 or TRBD2 (5 bases each). Trimming took off 4 bases at V and 6 bases at J, with 18 bases between the two ends. Per the germline V gene, CDR1 is SGHTA and CDR2 is FQGTGA. The CDR3 runs 16 residues. CDR3 region: CASSSRGRGDAGELFF. The CDR3 DNA is TGTGCCAGCAGCTCAAGGGGCCGGGGCGACGCCGGGGAGCTGTTTTTT. The variable domain in full, completed from reference TRBV7-3 and TRBJ2-2, reads GAGVSQTPSNKVTEKGKYVELRCDPISGHTALYWYRQSLGQGPEFLIYFQGTGAADDSGLPNDRFFAVRPEGSVSTLKIQRTERGDSAVYLCASSSRGRGDAGELFFGEGSRLTVL.

The genes are TRBV28 and TRBJ2-7; 7 nucleotides match TRBD2. Germline CDR1 MDHEN, CDR2 SYDVKM. The CDR3 sequence is 14 residues long. Trimming removed 8 bases from V and 5 bases from J; junction bases left unmatched: 12. DNA for the CDR3: TGTGCCAGCGATTCCCCGGGACTAAACCACGAGCAGTACTTC. This sequence encodes CASDSPGLNHEQYF. The variable domain in full, completed from reference TRBV28 and TRBJ2-7, reads DVKVTQSSRYLVKRTGEKVFLECVQDMDHENMFWYRQDPGLGLRLIYFSYDVKMKEKGDIPEGYSVSREKKERFSLILESASTNQTSMYLCASDSPGLNHEQYFGPGTRLTVT.

The genes are TRBV19 and TRBJ2-3; perhaps TRBD1 as D (6 bases). CDR1 LNHDA and CDR2 SQIVND come from the germline V gene (reference sequence). The CDR3 is 16 residues long. V gave up 5 bases and J gave up 0 bases, with 15 bases separating them. Here the CDR3 reads CASSPTRGRSTDTQYF. CDR3 DNA sequence: TGTGCCAGTAGTCCCACCAGGGGCCGAAGCACAGATACGCAGTATTTT.

V and J are TRBV2 and TRBJ1-5, with no clear D. The CDR3 is 14 amino acids. V was clipped by 4 bases and J by 1 base, with 8 bases between them. Germline V gene lookup returns CDR1 SNHLY and CDR2 FYNNEI. CDR3 amino acids: CASSAVSSNQPQHF. Written as DNA, the CDR3 is TGTGCCAGCAGTGCGGTCTCAAGCAATCAGCCCCAGCATTTT.

The V and J genes are TRBV5-8 and TRBJ2-1, with TRBD2 as a possible D gene (6 bases). CDR3 size: 14 residues. Germline V CDR1 and CDR2: SGHTS, YDEGEE. Trimming stripped 3 bases from V and 1 base from J, with 8 bases between. The CDR3 loop reads CASSWSGSYNEQFF. CDR3 nucleotides: TGTGCCAGCAGCTGGAGCGGGTCCTACAATGAGCAGTTCTTC.

The chain joins TRBV5-6 to TRBJ2-3; TRBD1 aligns across 8 bases. J gave up 0 bases and V 4 bases, and 7 bases lay outside the gene matches. Germline CDR1 reads SGHDT; CDR2 reads YYEEEE. The CDR3 is 16 amino acids. The CDR3 reads CASSMTGVTSTDTQYF. The CDR3 DNA follows: TGTGCCAGCAGCATGACAGGGGTTACTAGCACAGATACGCAGTATTTT.

This clone appeared once. The chain recombines TRBV5-1 with TRBJ2-3; D may be TRBD2 (6 bases). The germline V gene has CDR1 SGHRS and CDR2 YFSETQ. CDR3 length equals 15 residues. V gave up 1 base and J gave up 4 bases, with 13 bases separating them. DNA for the CDR3: TGCGCCAGCAGCTTGTCGGGAGTTTGGGCAGATACGCAGTATTTT. Protein sequence: CASSLSGVWADTQYF.

The chain recombines TRBV7-8 with TRBJ2-1; weak D call: TRBD2 (5 bases). The ends were cut back, 5 bases at V and 5 bases at J, with 16 bases in the middle. From germline, CDR1 is SGHVS and CDR2 FQNEAQ. The CDR3 contains 15 residues. The CDR3: CASSVRLGLNNEQFF. In DNA form, the CDR3 reads TGTGCCAGCAGCGTGCGTCTAGGACTCAACAATGAGCAGTTCTTC.

V gene TRBV28 combines with J gene TRBJ2-7; D is ambiguous. The germline CDR1 and CDR2 sequences are MDHEN and SYDVKM. This CDR3 contains 16 residues. V shed 7 bases and J shed 2 bases, with 21 bases lying between them. DNA of the CDR3: TGTGCCAGCACCAAGGTGGCGGCCCGTAAAGCCTACGAGCAGTACTTC. Translated: CASTKVAARKAYEQYF. The full variable domain, completed using reference TRBV28 and TRBJ2-7, is DVKVTQSSRYLVKRTGEKVFLECVQDMDHENMFWYRQDPGLGLRLIYFSYDVKMKEKGDIPEGYSVSREKKERFSLILESASTNQTSMYLCASTKVAARKAYEQYFGPGTRLTVT.

J is TRBJ2-2 and V is TRBV28; D is undetermined. Germline V gene data show CDR1 as MDHEN and CDR2 as SYDVKM. Deletions cut 7 bases from V and 2 bases from J, with 8 bases between. This CDR3 is built from 13 residues. The CDR3 here is CASTYSNTGELFF. In nucleotides, the CDR3 is TGTGCCAGCACCTACAGTAACACCGGGGAGCTGTTTTTT.

V gene TRBV27 combines with J gene TRBJ2-7, with D unresolved. The CDR3 loop spans 12 amino acids. Germline CDR1 reads MNHEY; CDR2 reads SMNVEV (reference sequence). Trimming pared 5 bases from V and 2 bases from J, leaving 7 bases between. CDR3 nucleotide sequence: TGTGCCAGCAGTCGCTTCCCCTACGAGCAGTACTTC. Translated, it gives CASSRFPYEQYF.

This rearrangement joins TRBV28 to TRBJ1-5, with D possibly TRBD1 on 6 matching bases. This CDR3 is 15 amino acids long. The germline CDR1 and CDR2 sequences are MDHEN and SYDVKM. Trimming took 3 bases from V and 6 from J, leaving 15 bases between them. The CDR3 sequence is CASSFSGEGGQPQHF. In nucleotides, the CDR3 is TGTGCCAGCAGTTTTTCAGGGGAAGGAGGTCAGCCCCAGCATTTT.

A word on this clone: This same CDR3 is encoded by further DNA sequences in the sample. This sequence joins TRBV28 and TRBJ2-3; 7 nucleotides agree with TRBD2. V was pared by 10 bases and J by 3 bases, with 7 bases of the junction left unmatched. CDR1 is MDHEN and CDR2 is SYDVKM in the germline V gene. The CDR3 has 13 amino acids. The CDR3 protein is CATLPGGTDTQYF. The CDR3 DNA reads TGTGCCACCCTCCCGGGGGGTACAGATACGCAGTATTTT. Full variable domain (missing parts from reference TRBV28 and TRBJ2-3): DVKVTQSSRYLVKRTGEKVFLECVQDMDHENMFWYRQDPGLGLRLIYFSYDVKMKEKGDIPEGYSVSREKKERFSLILESASTNQTSMYLCATLPGGTDTQYFGPGTRLTVL.

This clone has a single count. The genes are TRBV2 and TRBJ1-2, with a weak D call TRBD1 (5 bases). V was shortened by 8 bases and J by 8 bases, with 12 bases between the two germline ends. Germline values: CDR1 SNHLY, CDR2 FYNNEI. CDR3 length: 11 amino acids. CDR3 sequence (DNA): TGTGCCAGCGGGTCGGGGGAAGGCTACACCTTC. Protein: CASGSGEGYTF.

The chain joins TRBV14 to TRBJ2-5; possible D gene TRBD2, 5 bases. V dropped 1 base and J dropped 7 bases, with 13 bases sitting between them. The CDR3 runs 14 residues. From germline, CDR1 is SGHDN and CDR2 FVKESK. CDR3 DNA sequence: TGTGCCAGCAGCCAAGCCCCTAGCCCAGGGACCCAGTACTTC. Amino acids: CASSQAPSPGTQYF.

The V call is TRBV4-1, the J call TRBJ2-7; the D gene is possibly TRBD1 (6 bases). Per the germline V gene, CDR1 is MGHRA and CDR2 is YSYEKL. There are 16 residues in the CDR3. V lost 8 bases, J lost 5 bases, and 25 bases lay in between. The CDR3 DNA follows: TGCGCCAGCCGAAAAAAGGACAGCTTAGGCTGGGACGAGCAGTACTTC. This gives the protein CASRKKDSLGWDEQYF.

Details on this clone: Different DNA sequences within this sample yield the same CDR3. The chain combines TRBV5-1 with TRBJ2-5; tentatively, D is TRBD2 (5 bases). The CDR3 is 13 amino acids. CDR1 is SGHRS and CDR2 is YFSETQ in the germline V gene. With 4 bases removed from V and 5 bases from J, the gap between germline ends came to 12 bases. This CDR3 reads CASSRGGLETQYF. Here the CDR3 DNA reads TGCGCCAGCAGCCGAGGAGGCTTGGAGACCCAGTACTTC. Supplemented by reference TRBV5-1 and TRBJ2-5, the full variable domain reads KAGVTQTPRYLIKTRGQQVTLSCSPISGHRSVSWYQQTPGQGLQFLFEYFSETQRNKGNFPGRFSGRQFSNSRSEMNVSTLELGDSALYLCASSRGGLETQYFGPGTRLLVL.

The chain uses TRBV6-5 and TRBJ2-7; a weak D match, TRBD1 (7 bases). V lost 1 base and J lost 7, with 14 bases in between. The V gene's germline CDR1 is MNHEY and CDR2 SVGAGI. The CDR3 has 14 amino acids. The CDR3 here is CASSYWQGGREQYF. CDR3 sequence (DNA): TGTGCCAGCAGTTACTGGCAGGGGGGACGGGAGCAGTACTTC.

The V call is TRBV4-2, the J call TRBJ2-7, with TRBD2 as a possible D gene (6 bases). The CDR3 length is 17 residues. The V and J ends lost 1 base and 2 bases respectively, with 18 bases between them. The germline CDR1 and CDR2 sequences are LGHNA and YNFKEQ. CDR3 sequence (DNA): TGTGCCAGCAGCCAAGGGGCCCGGGGGAGTTTCCCCTACGAGCAGTACTTC. Protein: CASSQGARGSFPYEQYF.

In the case of this clone: Other DNA sequences of this sample code for an identical CDR3. The chain uses TRBV7-9 and TRBJ2-7; 9 nucleotides align to TRBD1. Germline values: CDR1 SEHNR, CDR2 FQNEAQ (reference sequence). This CDR3 is 13 amino acids long. The V and J ends lost 5 bases and 5 bases, in that order; junction bases with no gene match: 4. The CDR3 sequence is CASSLGQGDEQYF. CDR3 in DNA: TGTGCCAGCAGCCTGGGACAGGGCGACGAGCAGTACTTC.

The V and J genes are TRBV7-9 and TRBJ2-3; perhaps D is TRBD1 or TRBD2 (6 bases each). Germline CDR1 and CDR2: SEHNR and FQNEAQ (reference sequence). The V gene lost 2 bases and the J gene lost 2 bases, with 14 bases spanning the gap. The CDR3 totals 16 residues. Written as DNA, the CDR3 is TGTGCCAGCAGCTTAAAGGGGGTGGGACTCACAGATACGCAGTATTTT. Its protein product is CASSLKGVGLTDTQYF.